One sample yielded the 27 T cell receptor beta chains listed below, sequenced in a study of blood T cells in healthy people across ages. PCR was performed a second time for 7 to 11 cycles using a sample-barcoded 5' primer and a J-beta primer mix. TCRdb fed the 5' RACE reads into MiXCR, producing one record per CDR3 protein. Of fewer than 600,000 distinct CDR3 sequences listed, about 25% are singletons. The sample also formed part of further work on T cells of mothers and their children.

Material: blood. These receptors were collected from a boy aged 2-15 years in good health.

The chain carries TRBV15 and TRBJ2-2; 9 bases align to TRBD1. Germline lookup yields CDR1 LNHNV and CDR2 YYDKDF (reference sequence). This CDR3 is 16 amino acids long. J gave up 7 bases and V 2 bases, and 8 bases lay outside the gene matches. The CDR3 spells CATSRIRQGGIGELFF. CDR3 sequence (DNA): TGTGCCACCAGCAGAATTCGACAGGGGGGAATCGGGGAGCTGTTTTTT. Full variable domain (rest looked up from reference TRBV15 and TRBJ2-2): DAMVIQNPRYQVTQFGKPVTLSCSQTLNHNVMYWYQQKSSQAPKLLFHYYDKDFNNEADTPDNFQSRRPNTSFCFLDIRSPGLGDTAMYLCATSRIRQGGIGELFFGEGSRLTVL.

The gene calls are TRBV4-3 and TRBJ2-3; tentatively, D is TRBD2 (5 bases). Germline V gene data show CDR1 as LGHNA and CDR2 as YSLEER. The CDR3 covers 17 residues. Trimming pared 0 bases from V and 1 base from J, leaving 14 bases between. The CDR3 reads CASSQDIGSGGTDTQYF. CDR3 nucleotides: TGCGCCAGCAGCCAAGACATAGGCAGCGGAGGCACAGATACGCAGTATTTT.

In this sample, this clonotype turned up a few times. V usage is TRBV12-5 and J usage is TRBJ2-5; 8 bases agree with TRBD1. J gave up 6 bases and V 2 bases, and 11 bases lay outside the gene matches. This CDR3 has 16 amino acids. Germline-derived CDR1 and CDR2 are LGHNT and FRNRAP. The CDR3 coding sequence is TGTGCTAGTGGTTTGACCCAGGGGGCGATATCTAAGACCCAGTACTTC. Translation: CASGLTQGAISKTQYF.

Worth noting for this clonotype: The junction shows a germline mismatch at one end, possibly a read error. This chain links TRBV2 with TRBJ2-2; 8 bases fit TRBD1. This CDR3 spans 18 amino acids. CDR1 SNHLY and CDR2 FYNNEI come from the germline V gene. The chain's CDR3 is CAGSESRQGARVTGELFF. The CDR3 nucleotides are TGTGCCGGCAGTGAATCGAGGCAGGGGGCGCGGGTCACCGGGGAGCTGTTTTTT.

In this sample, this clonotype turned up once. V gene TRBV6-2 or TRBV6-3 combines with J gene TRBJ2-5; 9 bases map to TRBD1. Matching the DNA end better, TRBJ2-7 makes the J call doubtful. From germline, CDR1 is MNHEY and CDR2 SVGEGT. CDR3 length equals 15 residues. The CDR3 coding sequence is TGTGCCAGCAGTCTACCGGGACAGGGACAATACGAGCAGTACTTC. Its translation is CASSLPGQGQYEQYF.

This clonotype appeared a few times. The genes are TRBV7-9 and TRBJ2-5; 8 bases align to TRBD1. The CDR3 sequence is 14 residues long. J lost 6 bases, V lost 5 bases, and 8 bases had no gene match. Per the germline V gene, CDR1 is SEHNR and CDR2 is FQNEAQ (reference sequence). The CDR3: CASSTKTGGKTQYF. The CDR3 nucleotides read TGTGCCAGCAGCACAAAAACAGGGGGAAAGACCCAGTACTTC.

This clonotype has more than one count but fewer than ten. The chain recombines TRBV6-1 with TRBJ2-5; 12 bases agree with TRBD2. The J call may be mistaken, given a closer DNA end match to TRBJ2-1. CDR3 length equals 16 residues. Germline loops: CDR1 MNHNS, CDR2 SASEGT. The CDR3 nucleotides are TGTGCCAGCAGCCCAGGACTAGCGGGAATATTAAGGGAGCAGTTCTTC. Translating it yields CASSPGLAGILREQFF.

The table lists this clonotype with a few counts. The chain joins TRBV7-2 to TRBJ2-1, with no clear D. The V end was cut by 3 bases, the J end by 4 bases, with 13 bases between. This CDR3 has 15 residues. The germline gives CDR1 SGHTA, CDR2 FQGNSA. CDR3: CASSFRPEAYNEQFF. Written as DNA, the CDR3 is TGTGCCAGCAGCTTCCGGCCGGAAGCGTACAATGAGCAGTTCTTC.

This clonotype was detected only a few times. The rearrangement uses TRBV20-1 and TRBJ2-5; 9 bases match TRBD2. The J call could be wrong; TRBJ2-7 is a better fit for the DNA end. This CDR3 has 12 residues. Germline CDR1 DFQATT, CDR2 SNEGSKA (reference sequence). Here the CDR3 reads CSAEGLADEQYF. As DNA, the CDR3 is TGCAGTGCTGAGGGACTAGCAGACGAGCAGTACTTC.

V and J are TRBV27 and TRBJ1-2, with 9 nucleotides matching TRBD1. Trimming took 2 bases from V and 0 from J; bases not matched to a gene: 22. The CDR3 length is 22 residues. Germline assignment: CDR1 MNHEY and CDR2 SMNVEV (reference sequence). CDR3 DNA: TGTGCCAGCAGTTTAAGGGGACTTTGGGTGAGGGACAGGGCCCCTACTAACTATGGCTACACCTTC. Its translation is CASSLRGLWVRDRAPTNYGYTF.

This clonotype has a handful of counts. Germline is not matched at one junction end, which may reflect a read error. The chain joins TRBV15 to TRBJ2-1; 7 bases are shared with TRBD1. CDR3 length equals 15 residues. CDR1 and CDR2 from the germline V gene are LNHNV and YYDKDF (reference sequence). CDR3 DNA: TGTGCCACCAACAGAGATGGCGAGGGGGCGGAGGAGCAGTTCTTC. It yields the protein CATNRDGEGAEEQFF. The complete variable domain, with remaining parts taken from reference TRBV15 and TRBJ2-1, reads DAMVIQNPRYQVTQFGKPVTLSCSQTLNHNVMYWYQQKSSQAPKLLFHYYDKDFNNEADTPDNFQSRRPNTSFCFLDIRSPGLGDTAMYLCATNRDGEGAEEQFFGPGTRLTVL.

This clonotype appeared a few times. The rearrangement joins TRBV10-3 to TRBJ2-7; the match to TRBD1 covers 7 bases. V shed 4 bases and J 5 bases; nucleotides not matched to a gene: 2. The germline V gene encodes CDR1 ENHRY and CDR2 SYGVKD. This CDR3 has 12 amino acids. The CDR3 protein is CAISADRDEQYF. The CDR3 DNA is TGTGCCATCAGTGCCGACAGGGACGAGCAGTACTTC.

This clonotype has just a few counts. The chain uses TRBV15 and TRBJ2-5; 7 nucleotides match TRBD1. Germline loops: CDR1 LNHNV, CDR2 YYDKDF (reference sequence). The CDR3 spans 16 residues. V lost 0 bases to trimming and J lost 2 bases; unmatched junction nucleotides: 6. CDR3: CATSRDRARGQETQYF. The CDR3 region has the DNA TGTGCCACCAGCAGAGATAGGGCCAGGGGGCAAGAGACCCAGTACTTC.

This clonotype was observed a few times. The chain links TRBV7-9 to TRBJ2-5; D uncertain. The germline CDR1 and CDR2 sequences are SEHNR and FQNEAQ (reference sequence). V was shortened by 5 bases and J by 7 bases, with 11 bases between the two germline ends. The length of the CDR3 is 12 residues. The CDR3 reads CASSPQPVTQYF. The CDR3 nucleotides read TGTGCCAGCAGCCCACAACCGGTGACCCAGTACTTC.

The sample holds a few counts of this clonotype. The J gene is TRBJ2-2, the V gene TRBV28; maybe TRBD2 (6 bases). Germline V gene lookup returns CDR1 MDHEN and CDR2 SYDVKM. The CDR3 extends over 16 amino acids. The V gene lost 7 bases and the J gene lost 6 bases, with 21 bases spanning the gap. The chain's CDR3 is CASIKAGEISPGELFF. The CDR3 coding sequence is TGTGCCAGCATTAAAGCGGGTGAAATATCACCCGGGGAGCTGTTTTTT.

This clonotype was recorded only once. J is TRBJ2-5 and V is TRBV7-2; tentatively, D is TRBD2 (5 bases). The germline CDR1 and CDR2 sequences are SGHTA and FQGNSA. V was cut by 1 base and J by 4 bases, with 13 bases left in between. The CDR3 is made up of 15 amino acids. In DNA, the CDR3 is TGTGCCAGCAGCTTAGGGTCTAAAGGAGGAGAGACCCAGTACTTC. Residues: CASSLGSKGGETQYF. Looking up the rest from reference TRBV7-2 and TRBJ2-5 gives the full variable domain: GAGVSQSPSNKVTEKGKDVELRCDPISGHTALYWYRQSLGQGLEFLIYFQGNSAPDKSGLPSDRFSAERTGGSVSTLTIQRTQQEDSAVYLCASSLGSKGGETQYFGPGTRLLVL.

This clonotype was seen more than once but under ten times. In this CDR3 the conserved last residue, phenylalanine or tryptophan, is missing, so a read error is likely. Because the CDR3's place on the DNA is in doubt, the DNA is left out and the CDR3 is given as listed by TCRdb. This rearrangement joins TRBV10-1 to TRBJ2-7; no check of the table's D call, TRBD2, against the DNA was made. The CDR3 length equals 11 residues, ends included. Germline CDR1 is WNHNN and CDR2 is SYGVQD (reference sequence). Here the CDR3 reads CASRRTRTTIG.

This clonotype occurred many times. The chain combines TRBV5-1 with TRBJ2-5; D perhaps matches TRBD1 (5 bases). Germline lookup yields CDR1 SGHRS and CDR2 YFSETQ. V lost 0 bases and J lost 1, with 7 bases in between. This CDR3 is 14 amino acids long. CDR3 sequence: CASSLDQGQETQYF. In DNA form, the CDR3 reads TGCGCCAGCAGCTTGGATCAGGGCCAAGAGACCCAGTACTTC.

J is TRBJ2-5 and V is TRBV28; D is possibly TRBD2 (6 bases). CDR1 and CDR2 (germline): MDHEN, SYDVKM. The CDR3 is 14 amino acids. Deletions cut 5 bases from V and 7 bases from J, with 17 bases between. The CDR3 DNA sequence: TGTGCCAGCAGTGCCCCGGGAGCCGTTGGGACCCAGTACTTC. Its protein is CASSAPGAVGTQYF.

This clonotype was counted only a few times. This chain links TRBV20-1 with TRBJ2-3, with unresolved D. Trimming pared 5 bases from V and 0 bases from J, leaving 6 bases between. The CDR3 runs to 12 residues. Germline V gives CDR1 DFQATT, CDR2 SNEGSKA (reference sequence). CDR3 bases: TGCAGTGCTGGGCGGAGCACAGATACGCAGTATTTT. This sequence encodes CSAGRSTDTQYF.

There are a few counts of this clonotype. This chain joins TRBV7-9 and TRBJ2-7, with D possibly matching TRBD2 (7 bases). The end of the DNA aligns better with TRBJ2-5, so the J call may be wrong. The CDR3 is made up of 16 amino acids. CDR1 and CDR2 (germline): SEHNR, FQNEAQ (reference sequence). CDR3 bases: TGTGCCAGCAGCCGCGACCCGCGGGGGCGCTTAGAGACCCAGTACTTC. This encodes CASSRDPRGRLETQYF.

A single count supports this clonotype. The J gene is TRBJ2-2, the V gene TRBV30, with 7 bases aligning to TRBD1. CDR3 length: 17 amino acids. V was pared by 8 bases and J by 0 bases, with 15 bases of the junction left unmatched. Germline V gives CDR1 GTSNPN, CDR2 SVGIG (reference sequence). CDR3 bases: TGTGCCGGGGGACAGCCTACGAACTCAACGAACACCGGGGAGCTGTTTTTT. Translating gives CAGGQPTNSTNTGELFF.

The CDR3 DNA reads as TGTGCCAGCAGCGTTGGGACTTGGGCAGGGGGCTTTTACGAGCAGTACTTC. It translates to CASSVGTWAGGFYEQYF. The chain links TRBV9 to TRBJ2-5, with 8 bases identical to TRBD1. The J call is doubtful: the DNA matches TRBJ2-7 better. Germline CDR1 reads SGDLS; CDR2 reads YYNGEE. The CDR3 runs 17 residues.

The CDR3 bases are TGTGCCAGCAGTGAGGGCCACTATGGCTACACCTTC. The encoded protein is CASSEGHYGYTF. J is TRBJ1-2 and V is TRBV2; the D is unclear. Germline V lookup: CDR1 SNHLY, CDR2 FYNNEI. Trimming removed 3 bases at V and 3 bases at J, with 5 bases between. The CDR3 length is 12 residues.

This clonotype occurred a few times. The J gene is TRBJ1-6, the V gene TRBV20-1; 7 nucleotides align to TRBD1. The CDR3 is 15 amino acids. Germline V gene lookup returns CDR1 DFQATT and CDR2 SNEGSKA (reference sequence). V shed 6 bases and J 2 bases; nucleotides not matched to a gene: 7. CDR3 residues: CSATGTAAYNSPLHF. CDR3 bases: TGCAGTGCAACAGGGACAGCCGCCTATAATTCACCCCTCCACTTT.

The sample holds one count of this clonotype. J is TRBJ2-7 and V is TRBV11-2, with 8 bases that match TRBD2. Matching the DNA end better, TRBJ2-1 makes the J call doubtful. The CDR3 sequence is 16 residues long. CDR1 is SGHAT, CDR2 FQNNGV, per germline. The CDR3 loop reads CASSFPREGEYNEQFF. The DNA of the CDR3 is TGTGCCAGCAGCTTCCCTCGGGAGGGGGAATACAATGAGCAGTTCTTC.

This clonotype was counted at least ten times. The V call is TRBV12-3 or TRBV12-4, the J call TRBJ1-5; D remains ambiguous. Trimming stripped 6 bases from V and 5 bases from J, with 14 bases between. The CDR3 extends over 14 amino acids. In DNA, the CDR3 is TGTGCCAGCAGCGCTACCGGAAGCCATCAGCCCCAGCATTTT. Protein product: CASSATGSHQPQHF.